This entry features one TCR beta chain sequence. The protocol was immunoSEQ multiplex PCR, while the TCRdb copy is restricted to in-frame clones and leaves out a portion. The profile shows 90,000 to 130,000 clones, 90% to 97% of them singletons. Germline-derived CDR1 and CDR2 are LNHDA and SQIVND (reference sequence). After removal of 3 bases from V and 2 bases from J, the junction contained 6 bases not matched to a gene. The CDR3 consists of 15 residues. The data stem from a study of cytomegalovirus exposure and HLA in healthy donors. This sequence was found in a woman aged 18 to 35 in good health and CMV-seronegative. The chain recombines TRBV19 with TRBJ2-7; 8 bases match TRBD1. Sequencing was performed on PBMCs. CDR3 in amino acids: CASSIIQGAAYEQYF. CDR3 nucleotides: TGTGCCAGTAGTATTATCCAGGGGGCGGCCTACGAGCAGTACTTC.